This T cell receptor beta chain was obtained from a study of T cell responses to AZD1222 COVID-19 vaccine. General observations from the study: After the peak T cell response, and only then, were repertoires sampled. Reportedly, nearly half of unique spike TCRs recognized epitopes outside B.1.351/B.1.1.7 mutations. Mapped onto spike, vaccine-associated CD4 TCRs spanned it and were dominant at 160-218 and 743-854.

Repertoires were generated with immunoSEQ multiplex PCR, while TCRdb's copy carries only in-frame clones and drops some. The sample shows approximately 84,000 clones, 83% of them seen only once. Trimming removed 3 bases at V and 2 bases at J, with 13 bases between. Germline-derived CDR1 and CDR2 are MNHEY and SMNVEV (reference sequence). The CDR3 sequence is 16 residues long. On this clone: Its antigen is currently unknown.

The TCR sequence derives from an adult who received the AZD1222 COVID-19 vaccine. This sample comprised peripheral blood, obtained 28 days after the second AZD1222 dose. The chain carries TRBV27 and TRBJ2-2, with TRBD1 as a possible D gene (6 bases). The CDR3 DNA follows: TGTGCCAGCAGTTTCAACAGGGTAGCTAACACCGGGGAGCTGTTTTTT. It yields the protein CASSFNRVANTGELFF.